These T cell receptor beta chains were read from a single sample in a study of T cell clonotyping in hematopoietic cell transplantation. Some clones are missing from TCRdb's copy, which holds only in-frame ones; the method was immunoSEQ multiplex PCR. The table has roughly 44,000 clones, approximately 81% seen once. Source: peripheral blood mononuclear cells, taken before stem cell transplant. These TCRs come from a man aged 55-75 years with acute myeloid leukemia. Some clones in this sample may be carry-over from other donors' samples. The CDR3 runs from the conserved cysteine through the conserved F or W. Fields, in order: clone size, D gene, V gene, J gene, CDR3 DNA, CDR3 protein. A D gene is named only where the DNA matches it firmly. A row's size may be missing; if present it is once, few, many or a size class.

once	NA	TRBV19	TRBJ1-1	TGTGCCAGTAGGAGCTTGGAGGGAAACACTGAAGCTTTCTTT	CASRSLEGNTEAFF
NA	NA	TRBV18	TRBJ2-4	TGTGCCAGCTCACCCGTCGGGACTGATCTAGCCAAAAACATTCAGTACTTC	CASSPVGTDLAKNIQYF
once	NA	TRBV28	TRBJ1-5	TGTGCCTCAACCGCGGTAGACAGGAGCAATCAGCCCCAGCATTTT	CASTAVDRSNQPQHF
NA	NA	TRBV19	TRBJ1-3	TGTGCCAGTAGTTTTACGGGAAACACCATATATTTT	CASSFTGNTIYF
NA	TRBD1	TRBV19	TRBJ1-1	TGTGCCAGTAGTCTGGACAGGGCGAACACTGAAGCTTTCTTT	CASSLDRANTEAFF
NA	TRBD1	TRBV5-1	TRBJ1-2	TGCGCCAGCAGCTTGGCCCCCGACAGGGATGGCTACACCTTC	CASSLAPDRDGYTF
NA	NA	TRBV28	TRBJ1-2	TGTGCCAGCAGTTTCCTACAGTGGAACTATGGCTACACCTTC	CASSFLQWNYGYTF
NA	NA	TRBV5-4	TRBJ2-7	TGTGCCAGCAGCTCCGGACAGTCCTACGAGCAGTACTTC	CASSSGQSYEQYF
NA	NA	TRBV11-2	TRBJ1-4	TGTGCCAGCAGCTTCTCAGGGGAGGCTGAAAAACTGTTTTTT	CASSFSGEAEKLFF
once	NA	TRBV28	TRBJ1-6	TGTGCCAGCAGTTTACTTCAGGGGTCTTCACCCCTCCACTTT	CASSLLQGSSPLHF
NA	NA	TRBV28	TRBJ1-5	TGTGCCAGCGACAGTAGGAGCAATCAGCCCCAGCATTTT	CASDSRSNQPQHF
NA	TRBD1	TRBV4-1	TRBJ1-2	TGCGCCAGCAGCCAAGACGCCTCGGACAGGACCTACTATGGCTACACCTTC	CASSQDASDRTYYGYTF
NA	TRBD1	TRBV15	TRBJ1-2	TGTGCCACCAGCAGAGAACCGGGACAGGGGCGGTTAGGCTACACCTTC	CATSREPGQGRLGYTF
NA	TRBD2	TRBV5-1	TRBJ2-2	TGCGCCAGCAGCGGCGGACTAGCGGGGGGGACCGGGGAGCTGTTTTTT	CASSGGLAGGTGELFF
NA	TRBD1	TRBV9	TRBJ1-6	TGTGCCAGCAGCGTCAGGACAGGGCGATCACCCCTCCACTTT	CASSVRTGRSPLHF
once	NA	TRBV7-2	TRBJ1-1	TGTGCCAGCAGCCCTTTAGGCGGAAACACTGAAGCTTTCTTT	CASSPLGGNTEAFF
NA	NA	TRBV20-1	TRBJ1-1	TGCAGTGCAACCGGGATCGGGGCTTTCTTT	CSATGIGAFF
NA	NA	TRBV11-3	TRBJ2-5	TGTGCCAGCAGCTCCCCCCCGGGGGAGACCCAGTACTTC	CASSSPPGETQYF
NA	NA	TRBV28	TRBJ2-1	TGTGCCAGCACTCCGCCGCGCAGGGGCAATGAGCAGTTCTTC	CASTPPRRGNEQFF
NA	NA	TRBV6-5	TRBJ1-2	TGTGCCAGCAGTTTTCGGACGGGCGAATACACCTTC	CASSFRTGEYTF
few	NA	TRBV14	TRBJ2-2	TGTGCCAGCAGCGAACTGTTTTTT	CASSELFF
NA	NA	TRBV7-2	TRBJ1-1	TGTGCCAGCAGCTTTATTTTCGGGGGGCCTTCTGAAGCTTTCTTT	CASSFIFGGPSEAFF
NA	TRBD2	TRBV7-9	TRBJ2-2	TGTGCCAGCAGCTTAGCGGGAGGGGCCGGGGAGCTGTTTTTT	CASSLAGGAGELFF
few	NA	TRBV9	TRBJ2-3	TGTGCCAGCAGCCTTTTGGCAGATACGCAGTATTTT	CASSLLADTQYF